The clone carrying this T cell receptor beta chain was recorded a few times. This sample is drawn from a study of CD8+ T cells in alopecia areata. The CDR3 consists of 16 residues. V trimming: 5 bases; J trimming: 0 bases; junction bases outside the gene matches: 7. Looked up from germline, CDR1 is SGHVS and CDR2 is FNYEAQ. cDNA prepared by RNA extraction and subsequent reverse transcription served as the template for sequencing. Sequencing was performed with immunoSEQ multiplex PCR; in TCRdb, only in-frame clones are kept and a portion is missing. The data contain over 100,000 clones, around three fifths of them singletons. The treatment here: oral pan-JAK inhibitor, 5-10 mg twice daily.

This receptor was obtained from a human donor with alopecia areata. The V call is TRBV7-6, the J call TRBJ1-3; TRBD1 agrees at 7 bases. The starting material was CD8+ T cells sorted from blood, obtained at week 24, from a patient treated with tofacitinib. CDR3 residues: CASSPTGPDSGNTIYF. As DNA, the CDR3 is TGTGCCAGCAGCCCGACAGGGCCCGACTCTGGAAACACCATATATTTT.